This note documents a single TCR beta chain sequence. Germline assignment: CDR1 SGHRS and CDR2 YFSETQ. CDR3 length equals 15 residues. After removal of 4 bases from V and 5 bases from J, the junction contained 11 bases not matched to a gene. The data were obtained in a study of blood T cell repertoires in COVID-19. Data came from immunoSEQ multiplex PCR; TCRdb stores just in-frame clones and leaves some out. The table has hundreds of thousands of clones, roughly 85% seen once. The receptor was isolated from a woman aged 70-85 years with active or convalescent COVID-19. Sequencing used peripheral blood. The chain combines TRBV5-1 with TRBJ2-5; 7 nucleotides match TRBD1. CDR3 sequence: CASSDRQGWSETQYF. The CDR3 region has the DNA TGCGCCAGCAGCGACCGACAGGGTTGGTCTGAGACCCAGTACTTC.